The 7 T cell receptor beta chains presented below share a single source sample, sequenced in a study of blood T cell repertoires in COVID-19 (dated by TCRdb to about 2020). Library construction relied on the immunoSEQ multiplex PCR assay. TCRdb took this table from immuneACCESS and kept in-frame rearrangements with V and J called. Such tables lack part of the clones; where checked against another copy, unresolved V genes explain under half of the gap, and the rest is unexplained. Recorded for this sample are approximately 500,000 clones; roughly 91% of them occurred a single time. Less than 9.5% of the sample comes from the top ten. The material sequenced was peripheral blood. The source of these receptors is a woman in her fifties or sixties with COVID-19, enrolled during active disease.

The chain couples TRBV11-2 to TRBJ2-7, with 7 bases matching TRBD1. The CDR3 extends over 14 amino acids. CDR1 is SGHAT, CDR2 FQNNGV, per germline. V was clipped by 7 bases and J by 5 bases; unmatched bases: 11. CDR3 DNA: TGTGCCAGCACCCCGGGACAGATCACCCACGAGCAGTACTTC. Amino acids: CASTPGQITHEQYF.

The chain joins TRBV7-2 to TRBJ1-4; tentative D call: TRBD1 (6 bases). Germline-derived CDR1 and CDR2 are SGHTA and FQGNSA. V lost 2 bases, J lost 2 bases, and 12 bases lay in between. This CDR3 has 16 amino acids. CDR3 nucleotide sequence: TGTGCCAGCAGCTTATTGGGGGGGGCGACTAATGAAAAACTGTTTTTT. Its translation is CASSLLGGATNEKLFF.

This chain links TRBV6-5 with TRBJ2-2; the match to TRBD2 covers 7 bases. The trim removed 7 bases at V and 2 bases at J, leaving 7 bases unmatched. Per the germline V gene, CDR1 is MNHEY and CDR2 is SVGAGI. The CDR3 spans 15 residues. This CDR3 reads CASTVSGVNTGELFF. The CDR3 DNA reads TGTGCCAGCACTGTAAGCGGGGTCAACACCGGGGAGCTGTTTTTT.

V is TRBV18 and J is TRBJ2-1; 14 bases align to TRBD2. Germline lookup yields CDR1 KGHSH and CDR2 LQKENI. The CDR3 has 15 amino acids. V shed 3 bases, J shed 7 bases, and the junction held 2 bases outside the gene matches. CDR3 sequence (DNA): TGTGCCAGCTCACCGGGACTAGCGGGGGATAATGAGCAGTTCTTC. Protein product: CASSPGLAGDNEQFF. Complete variable domain (other parts from reference TRBV18 and TRBJ2-1): NAGVMQNPRHLVRRRGQEARLRCSPMKGHSHVYWYRQLPEEGLKFMVYLQKENIIDESGMPKERFSAEFPKEGPSILRIQQVVRGDSAAYFCASSPGLAGDNEQFFGPGTRLTVL.

The rearrangement links TRBV27 to TRBJ2-7; the match to TRBD2 covers 7 bases. The CDR3 sequence is 15 residues long. The germline V gene encodes CDR1 MNHEY and CDR2 SMNVEV (reference sequence). V lost 6 bases to trimming and J lost 0 bases; unmatched junction nucleotides: 8. As DNA, the CDR3 is TGTGCCAGCAGATCTCGAGCGGGGAGCTCCTACGAGCAGTACTTC. Translation gives CASRSRAGSSYEQYF.

This clone has more than one count but fewer than ten. This rearrangement joins TRBV27 to TRBJ1-5, with 7 positions matching TRBD1. Per germline, CDR1 MNHEY and CDR2 SMNVEV (reference sequence). The CDR3 covers 16 residues. Trimming cost V 5 bases and J 9 bases; bases outside gene matches: 16. CDR3 DNA sequence: TGTGCCAGCAGTCAAATGACTGGAGGGGGCCTTTGGCCCCAGCATTTT. It encodes CASSQMTGGGLWPQHF.

J is TRBJ1-2 and V is TRBV11-1; 7 nucleotides align to TRBD1. Germline values: CDR1 SGHAT, CDR2 FQDESV (reference sequence). V lost 5 bases, J lost 6 bases, and 12 bases stayed unmatched. The CDR3 covers 15 residues. The CDR3: CASSRDRAEPNGYTF. CDR3 nucleotide sequence: TGTGCCAGCAGCCGTGACAGGGCTGAGCCGAATGGCTACACCTTC.